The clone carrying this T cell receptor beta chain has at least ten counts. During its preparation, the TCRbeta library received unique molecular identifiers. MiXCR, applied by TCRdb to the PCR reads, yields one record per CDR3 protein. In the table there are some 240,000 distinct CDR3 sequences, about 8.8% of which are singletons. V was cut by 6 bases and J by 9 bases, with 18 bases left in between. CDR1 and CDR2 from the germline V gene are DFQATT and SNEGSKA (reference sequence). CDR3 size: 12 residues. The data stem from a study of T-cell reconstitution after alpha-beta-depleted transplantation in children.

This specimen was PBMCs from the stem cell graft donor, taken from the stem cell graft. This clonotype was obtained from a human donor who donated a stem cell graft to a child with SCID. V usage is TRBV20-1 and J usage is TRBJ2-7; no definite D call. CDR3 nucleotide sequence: TGCAGTGCCAAACCCTCGGGCTATGCGCAGTACTTC. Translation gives CSAKPSGYAQYF.